This is a list of T cell receptor beta chains from one sample in a study of T-cell memory formation after mild COVID-19. MiXCR, run by TCRdb on the 5' RACE reads, gives a single entry per CDR3 protein. Among 500,000 to 600,000 distinct CDR3 sequences listed, under 20% were seen once. The sequencing sample was made of PBMCs or a T cell subset sorted from them (not recorded which). The receptors originated from an adult woman who had mild COVID-19 (a few samples of this study predate the infection). Cell type and time point are not known. Both conserved end residues are trimmed from each CDR3. The D gene is left open where the match is weak.

v_call d_call cdr3_aa
TRBV7-9 . ASSLGGGVNYGYT
TRBV7-9 . ASSLAPGVGDPQETQY
TRBV20-1 . SARSRLYVEQF
TRBV6-5 . ASSEFGGSSYEQY
TRBV6-2/TRBV6-3 . ASRLDSPGEAF
TRBV7-9 TRBD2 ASSGGLAGVRTGELF
TRBV18 TRBD1 ASSPWAGQGVDTQY
TRBV7-7 TRBD1 ASSLWTGEQETQY
TRBV4-1 TRBD1 ASSHTDRGFNNEQF
TRBV6-2/TRBV6-3 TRBD2 ASSYSILREGEGNEQF
TRBV7-3 TRBD2 ASSRLAGVNEQF
TRBV7-2 . ASSFTGDTYEQY
TRBV7-9 . ASSLQPGAGYT
TRBV5-1 TRBD2 ASSLPSGGPGNEQF
TRBV30 TRBD2 AWGLGGSGPPSYEQY
TRBV6-6 TRBD2 ASSLTSGTSNEQF
TRBV12-3/TRBV12-4 . ASSPPVGRNTIY
TRBV19 . ASSRDLGAF
TRBV5-6 . ASNQGEETQY
TRBV11-1 TRBD1 ASSPGQGGMNTEAF
TRBV5-5 . ASSLAGAGNYNEQF
TRBV7-9 TRBD1 ASSTGTGTYEQY
TRBV7-9 TRBD1 ASSLDRQGSDYEQY
TRBV4-1 TRBD1 ASSFHRAGDRVSRRTEAF
TRBV29-1 . SVEDQRGSSYEQF
TRBV12-3/TRBV12-4 . ASSRGLSRETQY
TRBV11-1 . ASSSARSSYNSPLH